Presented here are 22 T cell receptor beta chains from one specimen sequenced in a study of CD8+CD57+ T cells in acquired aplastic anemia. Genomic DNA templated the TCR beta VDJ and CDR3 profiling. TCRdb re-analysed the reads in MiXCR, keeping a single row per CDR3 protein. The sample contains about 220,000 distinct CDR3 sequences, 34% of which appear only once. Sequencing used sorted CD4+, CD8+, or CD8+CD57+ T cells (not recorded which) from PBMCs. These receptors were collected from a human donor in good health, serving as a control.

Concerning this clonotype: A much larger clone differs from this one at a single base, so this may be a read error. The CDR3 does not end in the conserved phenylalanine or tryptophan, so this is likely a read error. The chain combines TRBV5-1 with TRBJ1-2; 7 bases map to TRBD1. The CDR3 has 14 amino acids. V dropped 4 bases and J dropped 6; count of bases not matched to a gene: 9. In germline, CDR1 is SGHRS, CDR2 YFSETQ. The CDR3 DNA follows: TGCGCCAGCAGCCCAGACAGGGCTGACGATGGCTACACCATC. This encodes CASSPDRADDGYTI.

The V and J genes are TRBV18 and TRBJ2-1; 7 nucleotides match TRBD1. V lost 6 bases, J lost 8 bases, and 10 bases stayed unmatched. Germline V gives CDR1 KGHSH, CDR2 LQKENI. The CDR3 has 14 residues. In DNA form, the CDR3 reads TGTGCCAGCTCCCCCGGACAGGAGGATTATGAGCAGTTCTTC. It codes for CASSPGQEDYEQFF.

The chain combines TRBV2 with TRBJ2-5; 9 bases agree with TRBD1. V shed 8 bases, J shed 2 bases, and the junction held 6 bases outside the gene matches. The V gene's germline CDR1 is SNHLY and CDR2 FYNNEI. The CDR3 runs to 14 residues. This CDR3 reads CASGGGTGQETQYF. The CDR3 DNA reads TGTGCCAGCGGGGGCGGGACAGGGCAAGAGACCCAGTACTTC.

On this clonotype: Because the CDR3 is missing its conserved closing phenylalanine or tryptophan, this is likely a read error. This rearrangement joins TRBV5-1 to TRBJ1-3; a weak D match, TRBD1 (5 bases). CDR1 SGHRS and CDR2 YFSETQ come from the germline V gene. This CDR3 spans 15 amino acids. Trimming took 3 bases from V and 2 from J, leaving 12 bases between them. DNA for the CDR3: TGCGCCAGCAGCTCCGGCGGGGGACCTGGAAACACCATATATCTT. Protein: CASSSGGGPGNTIYL.

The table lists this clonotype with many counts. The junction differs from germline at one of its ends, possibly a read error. CDR3 in DNA: TGCAGTGCTCGAGACCCAAATAGCGGGGGAACCTACAATGAGCAGTTCTTC. This codes for CSARDPNSGGTYNEQFF. The chain uses TRBV20-1 and TRBJ2-1; TRBD2 agrees at 9 bases. This CDR3 has 17 residues. The germline V gene has CDR1 DFQATT and CDR2 SNEGSKA (reference sequence).

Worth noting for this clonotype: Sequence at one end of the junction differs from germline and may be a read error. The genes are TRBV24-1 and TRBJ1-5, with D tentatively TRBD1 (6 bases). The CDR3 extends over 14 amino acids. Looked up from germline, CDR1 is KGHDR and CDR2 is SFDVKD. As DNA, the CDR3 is TGTGTCACCAGGGACACCGGAGAAAATCAGCCCCAGCGTTTT. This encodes CVTRDTGENQPQRF.

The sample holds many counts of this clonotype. CDR3 sequence: CASSPAERPGQAYGYTF. The DNA of the CDR3 is TGCGCCAGCAGCCCAGCTGAAAGACCGGGACAGGCCTATGGCTACACCTTC. The gene calls are TRBV5-1 and TRBJ1-2; TRBD1 agrees at 8 bases. In germline, CDR1 is SGHRS, CDR2 YFSETQ. The CDR3 has 17 residues. The V segment lost 4 bases and the J segment 4 bases; nucleotides outside the gene matches: 15.

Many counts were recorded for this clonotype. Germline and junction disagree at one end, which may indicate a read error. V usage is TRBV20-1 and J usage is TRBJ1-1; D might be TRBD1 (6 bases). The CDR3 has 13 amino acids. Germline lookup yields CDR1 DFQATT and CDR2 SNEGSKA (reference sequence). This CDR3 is CSARNTGNAEAFF. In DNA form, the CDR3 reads TGCAGTGCTAGAAATACAGGGAACGCTGAAGCTTTCTTT.

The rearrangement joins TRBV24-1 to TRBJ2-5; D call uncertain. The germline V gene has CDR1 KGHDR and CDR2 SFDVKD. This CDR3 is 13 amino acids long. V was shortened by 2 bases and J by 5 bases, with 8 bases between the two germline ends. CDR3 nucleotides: TGTGCCACCAGTGATTACCCGTACGAGACCCAGTACTTC. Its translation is CATSDYPYETQYF.

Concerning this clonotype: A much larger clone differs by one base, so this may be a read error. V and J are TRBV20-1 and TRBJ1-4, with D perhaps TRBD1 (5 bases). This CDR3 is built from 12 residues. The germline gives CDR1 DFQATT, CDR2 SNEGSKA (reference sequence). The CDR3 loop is CSARSRDEELFF. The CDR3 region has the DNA TGCAGTGCTAGATCCAGGGATGAAGAACTGTTTTTT.

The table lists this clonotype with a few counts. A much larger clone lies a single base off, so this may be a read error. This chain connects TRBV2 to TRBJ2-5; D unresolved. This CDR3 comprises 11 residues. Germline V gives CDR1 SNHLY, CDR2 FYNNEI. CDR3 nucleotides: TGTGCCTGCAGTGAAGAAGAGACCCAGTACTTC. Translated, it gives CACSEEETQYF.

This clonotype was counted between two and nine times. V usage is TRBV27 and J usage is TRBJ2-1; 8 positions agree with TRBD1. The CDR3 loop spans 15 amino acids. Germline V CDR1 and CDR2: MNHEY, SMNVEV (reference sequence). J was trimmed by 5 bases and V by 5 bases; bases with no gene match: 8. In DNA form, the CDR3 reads TGTGCCAGCAGTCGACAGGGGTGGGGTGACAATGAGCAGTTCTTC. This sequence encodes CASSRQGWGDNEQFF.

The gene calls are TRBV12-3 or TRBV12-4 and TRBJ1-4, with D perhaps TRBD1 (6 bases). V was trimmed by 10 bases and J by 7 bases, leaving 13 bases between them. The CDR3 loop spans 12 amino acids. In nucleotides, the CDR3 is TGTGCCACCGGAGGGGGTTTTGAAAAACTGTTTTTT. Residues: CATGGGFEKLFF.

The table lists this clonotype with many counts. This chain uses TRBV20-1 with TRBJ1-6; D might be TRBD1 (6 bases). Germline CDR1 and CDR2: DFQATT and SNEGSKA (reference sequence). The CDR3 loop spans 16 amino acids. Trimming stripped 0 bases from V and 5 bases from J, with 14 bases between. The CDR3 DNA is TGCAGTGCTAGAGATTCTGGGGGGCCCAATAATTCACCCCTCCACTTT. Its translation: CSARDSGGPNNSPLHF.

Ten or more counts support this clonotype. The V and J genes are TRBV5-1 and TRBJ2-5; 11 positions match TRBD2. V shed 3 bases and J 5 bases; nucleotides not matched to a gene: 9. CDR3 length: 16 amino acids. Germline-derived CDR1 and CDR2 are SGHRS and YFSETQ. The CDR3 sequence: CASSSATGTSGETQYF. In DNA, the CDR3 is TGCGCCAGCAGCTCTGCAACCGGGACTAGCGGCGAGACCCAGTACTTC. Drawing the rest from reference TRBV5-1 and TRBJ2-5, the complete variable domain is KAGVTQTPRYLIKTRGQQVTLSCSPISGHRSVSWYQQTPGQGLQFLFEYFSETQRNKGNFPGRFSGRQFSNSRSEMNVSTLELGDSALYLCASSSATGTSGETQYFGPGTRLLVL.

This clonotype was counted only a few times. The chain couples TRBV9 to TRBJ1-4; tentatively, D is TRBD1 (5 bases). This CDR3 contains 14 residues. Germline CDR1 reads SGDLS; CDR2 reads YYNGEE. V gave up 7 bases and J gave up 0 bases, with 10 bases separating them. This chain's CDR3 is CASGPGSTNEKLFF. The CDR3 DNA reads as TGTGCCAGCGGACCAGGGTCAACTAATGAAAAACTGTTTTTT.

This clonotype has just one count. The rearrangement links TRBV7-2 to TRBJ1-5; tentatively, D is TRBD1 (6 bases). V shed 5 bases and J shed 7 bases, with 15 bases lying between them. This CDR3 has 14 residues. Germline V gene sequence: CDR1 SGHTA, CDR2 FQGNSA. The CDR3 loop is CASSPPGAGQPQHF. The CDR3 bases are TGTGCCAGCAGCCCTCCAGGGGCGGGGCAGCCCCAGCATTTT.

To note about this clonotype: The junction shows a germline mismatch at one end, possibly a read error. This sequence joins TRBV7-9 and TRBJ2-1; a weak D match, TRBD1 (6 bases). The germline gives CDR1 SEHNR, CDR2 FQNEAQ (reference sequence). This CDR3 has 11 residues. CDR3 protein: CAGSLTGRLFF. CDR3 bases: TGTGCCGGCAGCCTTACAGGGCGGCTGTTCTTC.

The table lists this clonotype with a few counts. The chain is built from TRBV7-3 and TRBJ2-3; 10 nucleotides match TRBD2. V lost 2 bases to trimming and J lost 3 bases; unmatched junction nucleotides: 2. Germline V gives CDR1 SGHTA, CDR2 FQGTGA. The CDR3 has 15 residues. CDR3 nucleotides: TGTGCCAGCAGCTTACTAGCGGGAGTAACAGATACGCAGTATTTT. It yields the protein CASSLLAGVTDTQYF.

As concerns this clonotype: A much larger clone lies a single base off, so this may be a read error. CDR3: CASKRTGGEYNSPLHF. The DNA for the CDR3 is TGTGCCAGCAAAAGGACAGGGGGGGAATATAATTCACCCCTCCACTTT. The rearrangement uses TRBV11-2 and TRBJ1-6, with 10 bases aligning to TRBD1. The CDR3 spans 16 residues. CDR1 is SGHAT, CDR2 FQNNGV, per germline. V shed 7 bases and J 4 bases; nucleotides not matched to a gene: 7.

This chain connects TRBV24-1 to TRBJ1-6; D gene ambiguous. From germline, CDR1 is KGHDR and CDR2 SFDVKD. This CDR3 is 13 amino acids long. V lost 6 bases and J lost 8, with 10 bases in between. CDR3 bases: TGTGCCACCAGTAAGGCCGAATATTCACCCCTCCACTTT. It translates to CATSKAEYSPLHF.

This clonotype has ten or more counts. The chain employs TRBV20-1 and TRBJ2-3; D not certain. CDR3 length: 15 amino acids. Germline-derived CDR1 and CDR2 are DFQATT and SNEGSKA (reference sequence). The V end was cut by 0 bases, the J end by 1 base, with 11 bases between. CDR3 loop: CSARDRRLGTDTQYF. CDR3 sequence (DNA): TGCAGTGCTAGAGATCGTCGGCTAGGCACAGATACGCAGTATTTT.